A single sample gave rise to the 3 T cell receptor beta chains below, sequenced in a study of blood T cells in healthy people across ages. The use of a sample-barcoded 5' primer and a J-beta primer mix characterized a second PCR of about 6 to 11 cycles. In TCRdb, the 5' RACE reads were re-called with MiXCR into one record per CDR3 protein. The table records approximately 880,000 distinct CDR3 sequences, 40% to 60% of them present only once. The source material was blood. These receptors were obtained from a man younger than 40 in good health.

The CDR3 loop reads CASSARAAFLTDTQYF. In nucleotides, the CDR3 is TGTGCCAGCAGCGCCAGGGCGGCTTTTCTCACAGATACGCAGTATTTT. The J gene is TRBJ2-3, the V gene TRBV5-6; TRBD1 might be the D (5 bases). The CDR3 totals 16 residues. The V end was cut by 4 bases, the J end by 2 bases, with 17 bases between. Germline V CDR1 and CDR2: SGHDT, YYEEEE.

A few counts support this clonotype. The chain uses TRBV20-1 and TRBJ2-7, with 12 positions matching TRBD2. The V gene end was trimmed by 0 bases and the J gene end by 0 bases; junction bases not matched to a gene: 9. The CDR3 runs 18 residues. Per the germline V gene, CDR1 is DFQATT and CDR2 is SNEGSKA (reference sequence). Written as DNA, the CDR3 is TGCAGTGCTAGAGATTCGGTCGGACTAGCGGGGAGCTCCTACGAGCAGTACTTC. Protein: CSARDSVGLAGSSYEQYF.

This clonotype was counted between two and nine times. The rearrangement links TRBV27 to TRBJ2-7; 9 bases line up with TRBD1. CDR1 is MNHEY and CDR2 is SMNVEV in the germline V gene (reference sequence). V lost 8 bases and J lost 1; bases outside the gene matches: 6. The CDR3 is 14 amino acids. As DNA, the CDR3 is TGTGCCAGCGGAACCGGGACAGGGTCCTACGAGCAGTACTTC. It codes for CASGTGTGSYEQYF.